This entry lists 21 T cell receptor beta chains sequenced from one sample in a study of blood T cells in healthy people across ages. Together with a sample-barcoded 5' primer, a J-beta primer mix was included in a second PCR lasting about 6 to 11 cycles. TCRdb processed the 5' RACE reads anew with MiXCR; each CDR3 protein has one entry. The table shows 700,000 to 900,000 distinct CDR3 sequences, with 53% occurring only once. Sequencing was carried out using blood. These receptors originate from a man older than 75 in good health.

The chain carries TRBV20-1 and TRBJ2-6, with D perhaps being TRBD1 or TRBD2 (5 bases each). The CDR3 is made up of 16 amino acids. Trimming removed 3 bases at V and 0 bases at J, with 12 bases between. Germline-derived CDR1 and CDR2 are DFQATT and SNEGSKA (reference sequence). This chain's CDR3 is CSARRDRSSGANVLTF. The DNA for the CDR3 is TGCAGTGCTAGGAGGGACCGCAGCTCTGGGGCCAACGTCCTGACTTTC.

This clonotype appeared a few times. This chain links TRBV20-1 with TRBJ1-1; D unclear. The CDR3 has 12 residues. Trimming cost V 2 bases and J 1 base, with 5 bases left between them. The germline CDR1 and CDR2 sequences are DFQATT and SNEGSKA (reference sequence). The CDR3 DNA is TGCAGTGCTAGACCCGAGAACACTGAAGCTTTCTTT. As protein: CSARPENTEAFF.

The gene calls are TRBV20-1 and TRBJ1-2; 8 positions match TRBD1. V was pared by 2 bases and J by 1 base, with 9 bases of the junction left unmatched. CDR3 length equals 16 residues. CDR1 DFQATT and CDR2 SNEGSKA come from the germline V gene (reference sequence). CDR3 region: CSARTSDRVINYGYTF. The CDR3 DNA follows: TGCAGTGCTAGAACTTCGGACAGGGTTATTAACTATGGCTACACCTTC.

This clonotype has only a few counts. J is TRBJ2-3 and V is TRBV7-2; D unresolved. The CDR3 consists of 16 residues. V lost 2 bases and J 3 bases, leaving 15 bases between the germline ends. The germline V gene has CDR1 SGHTA and CDR2 FQGNSA. The CDR3 loop is CASSLSFELPTDTQYF. The CDR3 region has the DNA TGTGCCAGCAGCTTATCCTTCGAATTGCCAACAGATACGCAGTATTTT.

The chain recombines TRBV13 with TRBJ1-2; the D is unclear. Germline loops: CDR1 PRHDT, CDR2 FYEKMQ (reference sequence). The V gene lost 6 bases and the J gene lost 2 bases, with 16 bases spanning the gap. CDR3 size: 15 residues. This CDR3 reads CASSRNGFVNYGYTF. The CDR3, as DNA: TGTGCCAGCAGTCGGAACGGTTTCGTAAACTATGGCTACACCTTC.

The rearrangement joins TRBV10-3 to TRBJ2-2; D may be TRBD2 (5 bases). Trimming shortened V by 2 bases and J by 3 bases, and 7 bases separated the two germline ends. Germline V gene data show CDR1 as ENHRY and CDR2 as SYGVKD. The CDR3 is made up of 14 amino acids. The CDR3 DNA follows: TGTGCCATCAGTGAGGGACTTTACACCGGGGAGCTGTTTTTT. It yields the protein CAISEGLYTGELFF.

V gene TRBV6-5 combines with J gene TRBJ2-2; a weak D match, TRBD1 (6 bases). The CDR3 extends over 16 amino acids. CDR1 is MNHEY and CDR2 is SVGAGI in the germline V gene. The germline V and J ends were trimmed by 7 bases and 5 bases, with 20 bases remaining between them. DNA of the CDR3: TGTGCCAGCAAACTGGGGACAACCAGGGGTACCGGGGAGCTGTTTTTT. This translates into CASKLGTTRGTGELFF.

This clonotype has just a few counts. The chain links TRBV25-1 to TRBJ1-6; possibly TRBD1 for D (6 bases). Trimming cost V 7 bases and J 5 bases, with 12 bases left between them. CDR3 length: 14 amino acids. CDR1 is MGHDK, CDR2 SYGVNS, per germline. The CDR3 DNA reads as TGTGCCAGCAATTCACAGGGAAATAATTCACCCCTCCACTTT. Translating gives CASNSQGNNSPLHF.

This clonotype was counted between two and nine times. The chain couples TRBV7-9 to TRBJ1-2, with D unresolved. From germline, CDR1 is SEHNR and CDR2 FQNEAQ (reference sequence). The CDR3 extends over 14 amino acids. Trimming removed 2 bases from V and 4 bases from J, with 11 bases in between. DNA for the CDR3: TGTGCCAGCAGCTTAAGTGGAGGCCTCTATGGCTACACCTTC. This encodes CASSLSGGLYGYTF.

A single count supports this clonotype. The chain has TRBV7-2 and TRBJ2-7, with D perhaps TRBD2 (5 bases). Trimming took off 0 bases at V and 1 base at J, with 13 bases between the two ends. Germline CDR1 reads SGHTA; CDR2 reads FQGNSA. The CDR3 is 16 residues long. In DNA form, the CDR3 reads TGTGCCAGCAGCTTAGCCCCTAGCATCTCGTCCTACGAGCAGTACTTC. Its protein product is CASSLAPSISSYEQYF.

The J gene is TRBJ2-4, the V gene TRBV5-4, with TRBD1 matching over 7 bases. TRBJ2-5 matches the DNA end more closely, so the J call is doubtful. The CDR3 runs to 14 residues. From germline, CDR1 is SGHNT and CDR2 YYREEE (reference sequence). This CDR3 is CASSQTGQQETQYF. The DNA of the CDR3 is TGTGCCAGCAGCCAGACGGGACAGCAAGAGACCCAGTACTTC.

CDR3 bases: TGCAGTGCTCAGGGTGGGCTAGCGGTCCCCAGGGACCAGTACTTC. This sequence encodes CSAQGGLAVPRDQYF. The gene calls are TRBV20-1 and TRBJ2-7; TRBD2 matches 7 bases. The length of the CDR3 is 15 residues. The V and J ends lost 5 bases and 10 bases, in that order; junction bases with no gene match: 20. Germline CDR1 and CDR2: DFQATT and SNEGSKA (reference sequence).

V gene TRBV12-5 combines with J gene TRBJ2-2; D perhaps matches TRBD1 (6 bases). The germline V and J ends were trimmed by 6 bases and 7 bases, with 9 bases remaining between them. Germline CDR1 LGHNT, CDR2 FRNRAP. CDR3 length: 12 amino acids. CDR3 sequence: CASGTDSGELFF. The CDR3 nucleotides read TGTGCTAGTGGCACGGACAGCGGGGAGCTGTTTTTT.

This chain uses TRBV7-9 with TRBJ2-1; D gene unclear. The CDR3 totals 11 residues. The V end lost 5 bases, the J end lost 7 bases, and 6 bases lay between the germline ends. Germline CDR1 is SEHNR and CDR2 is FQNEAQ (reference sequence). CDR3 loop: CASSRLNEQFF. DNA for the CDR3: TGTGCCAGCAGCCGCCTAAATGAGCAGTTCTTC.

This clonotype came up many times. The chain has TRBV6-2 or TRBV6-3 and TRBJ1-2, with 12 bases fitting TRBD1. Trimming took 7 bases from V and 4 from J; bases not matched to a gene: 10. CDR3 size: 16 residues. CDR1 and CDR2 (germline): MNHEY, SVGEGT. The DNA for the CDR3 is TGTGCCAGCACCGTGCTTCCGGGACAGGGGGCCTATGGCTACACCTTC. Translated, it gives CASTVLPGQGAYGYTF.

This sequence joins TRBV2 and TRBJ1-4; D possibly corresponds to TRBD1 (5 bases). Trimming cost V 2 bases and J 7 bases, with 17 bases left between them. The CDR3 consists of 16 residues. Germline values: CDR1 SNHLY, CDR2 FYNNEI. CDR3 amino acids: CASSERGPRTTEKLFF. The CDR3 DNA reads TGTGCCAGCAGTGAACGGGGACCCCGGACCACTGAAAAACTGTTTTTT.

The chain has TRBV3-1 and TRBJ1-5, with D uncertain. The CDR3 loop spans 13 amino acids. CDR1 and CDR2 from the germline V gene are LGHDT and YNNKEL (reference sequence). Trimming cost V 1 base and J 9 bases, with 10 bases left between them. The CDR3 loop reads CASSQAAGPPQHF. CDR3 nucleotides: TGTGCCAGCAGCCAAGCGGCCGGGCCGCCCCAGCATTTT.

In DNA form, the CDR3 reads TGTGCCAGCAGCCAAGATGTCGGGACAGCATATGGCTACACCTTC. This encodes CASSQDVGTAYGYTF. The gene calls are TRBV14 and TRBJ1-2; 7 positions agree with TRBD1. Germline V gene lookup returns CDR1 SGHDN and CDR2 FVKESK. CDR3 length equals 15 residues. V shed 0 bases, J shed 5 bases, and the junction held 6 bases outside the gene matches. The full variable domain, its missing parts supplied by reference TRBV14 and TRBJ1-2, is EAGVTQFPSHSVIEKGQTVTLRCDPISGHDNLYWYRRVMGKEIKFLLHFVKESKQDESGMPNNRFLAERTGGTYSTLKVQPAELEDSGVYFCASSQDVGTAYGYTFGSGTRLTVV.

The rearrangement links TRBV29-1 to TRBJ2-3; D remains unclear. The CDR3 sequence is 12 residues long. Germline CDR1 and CDR2: SQVTM and ANQGSEA. V was clipped by 5 bases and J by 1 base, with 7 bases between them. The CDR3 loop is CSVLDGTDTQYF. The CDR3 coding sequence is TGCAGCGTTCTAGACGGCACAGATACGCAGTATTTT.

This clonotype showed up just a few times. The chain carries TRBV5-1 and TRBJ1-2; TRBD1 aligns across 7 bases. V lost 4 bases to trimming and J lost 5 bases; unmatched junction nucleotides: 26. The CDR3 has 20 residues. Germline V lookup: CDR1 SGHRS, CDR2 YFSETQ. The CDR3 loop is CASSPNSGGGTRTAGYGYTF. The CDR3 region has the DNA TGCGCCAGCAGCCCCAACTCAGGGGGGGGTACGAGAACTGCCGGTTATGGCTACACCTTC.

The rearrangement uses TRBV29-1 and TRBJ2-5; 7 nucleotides match TRBD1. V was pared by 3 bases and J by 5 bases, with 3 bases of the junction left unmatched. There are 12 residues in the CDR3. Germline lookup yields CDR1 SQVTM and CDR2 ANQGSEA. In nucleotides, the CDR3 is TGCAGCGTTGAGGAACAGGGGGAGACCCAGTACTTC. Residues: CSVEEQGETQYF.